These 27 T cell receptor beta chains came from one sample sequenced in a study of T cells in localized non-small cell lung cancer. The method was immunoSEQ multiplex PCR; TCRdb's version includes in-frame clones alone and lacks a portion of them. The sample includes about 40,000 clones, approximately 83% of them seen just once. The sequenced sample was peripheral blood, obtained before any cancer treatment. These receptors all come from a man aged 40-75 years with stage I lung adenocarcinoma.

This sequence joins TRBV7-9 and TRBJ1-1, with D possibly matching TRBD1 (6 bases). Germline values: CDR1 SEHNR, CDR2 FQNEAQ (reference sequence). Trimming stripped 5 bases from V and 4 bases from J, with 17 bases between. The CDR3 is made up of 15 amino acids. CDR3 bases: TGTGCCAGCAGCCCCCTAGGGGGGGCGGCCACTGAAGCTTTCTTT. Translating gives CASSPLGGAATEAFF. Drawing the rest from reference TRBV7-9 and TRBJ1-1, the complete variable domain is DTGVSQNPRHKITKRGQNVTFRCDPISEHNRLYWYRQTLGQGPEFLTYFQNEAQLEKSRLLSDRFSAERPKGSFSTLEIQRTEQGDSAMYLCASSPLGGAATEAFFGQGTRLTVV.

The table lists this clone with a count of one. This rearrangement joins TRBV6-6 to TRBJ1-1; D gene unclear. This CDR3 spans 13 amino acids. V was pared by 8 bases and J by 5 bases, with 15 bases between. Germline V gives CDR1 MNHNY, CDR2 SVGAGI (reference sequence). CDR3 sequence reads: CASEAGGKTEAFF. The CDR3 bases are TGTGCCAGCGAAGCAGGCGGAAAGACTGAAGCTTTCTTT.

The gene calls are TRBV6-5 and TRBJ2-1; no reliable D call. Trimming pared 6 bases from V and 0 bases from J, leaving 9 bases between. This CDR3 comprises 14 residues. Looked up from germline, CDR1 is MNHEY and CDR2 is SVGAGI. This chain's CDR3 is CASRLSSSYNEQFF. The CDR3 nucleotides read TGTGCCAGCAGACTATCGAGCTCCTACAATGAGCAGTTCTTC.

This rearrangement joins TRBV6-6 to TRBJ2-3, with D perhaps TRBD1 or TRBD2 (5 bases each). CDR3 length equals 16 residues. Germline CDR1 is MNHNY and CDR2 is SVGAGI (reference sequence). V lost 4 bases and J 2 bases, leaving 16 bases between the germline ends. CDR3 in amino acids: CASSWGPRGLTDTQYF. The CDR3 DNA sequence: TGTGCCAGCAGTTGGGGACCCCGGGGCCTCACAGATACGCAGTATTTT.

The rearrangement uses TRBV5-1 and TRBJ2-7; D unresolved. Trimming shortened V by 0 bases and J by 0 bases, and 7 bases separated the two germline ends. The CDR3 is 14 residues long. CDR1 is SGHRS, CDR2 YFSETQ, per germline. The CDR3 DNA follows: TGCGCCAGCAGCTTGGGTAGCAACTCCTACGAGCAGTACTTC. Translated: CASSLGSNSYEQYF.

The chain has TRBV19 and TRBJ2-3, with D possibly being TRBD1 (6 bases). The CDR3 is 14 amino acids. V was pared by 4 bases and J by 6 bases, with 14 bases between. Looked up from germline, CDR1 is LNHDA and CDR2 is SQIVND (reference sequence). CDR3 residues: CASSKGVVLDTQYF. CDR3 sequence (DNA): TGTGCCAGTAGTAAGGGGGTAGTGCTGGATACGCAGTATTTT. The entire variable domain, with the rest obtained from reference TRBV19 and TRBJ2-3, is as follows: DGGITQSPKYLFRKEGQNVTLSCEQNLNHDAMYWYRQDPGQGLRLIYYSQIVNDFQKGDIAEGYSVSREKKESFPLTVTSAQKNPTAFYLCASSKGVVLDTQYFGPGTRLTVL.

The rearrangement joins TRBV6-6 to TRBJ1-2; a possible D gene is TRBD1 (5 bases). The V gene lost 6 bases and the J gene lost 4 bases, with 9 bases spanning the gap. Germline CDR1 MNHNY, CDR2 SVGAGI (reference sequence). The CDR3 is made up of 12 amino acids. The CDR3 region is CASREGRYGYTF. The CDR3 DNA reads TGTGCCAGCAGAGAGGGGCGCTATGGCTACACCTTC.

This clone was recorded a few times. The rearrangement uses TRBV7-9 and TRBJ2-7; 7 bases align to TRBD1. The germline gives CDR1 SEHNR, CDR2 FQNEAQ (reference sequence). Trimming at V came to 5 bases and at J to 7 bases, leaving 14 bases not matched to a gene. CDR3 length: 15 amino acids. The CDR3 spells CASSAQQGKFGEQYF. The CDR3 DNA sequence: TGTGCCAGCAGCGCCCAACAGGGGAAGTTCGGAGAGCAGTACTTC.

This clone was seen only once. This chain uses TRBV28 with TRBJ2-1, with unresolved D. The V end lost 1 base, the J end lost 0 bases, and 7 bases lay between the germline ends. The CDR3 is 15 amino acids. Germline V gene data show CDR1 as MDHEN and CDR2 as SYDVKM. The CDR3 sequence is CASSLLQSSYNEQFF. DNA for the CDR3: TGTGCCAGCAGTTTATTACAGAGCTCCTACAATGAGCAGTTCTTC.

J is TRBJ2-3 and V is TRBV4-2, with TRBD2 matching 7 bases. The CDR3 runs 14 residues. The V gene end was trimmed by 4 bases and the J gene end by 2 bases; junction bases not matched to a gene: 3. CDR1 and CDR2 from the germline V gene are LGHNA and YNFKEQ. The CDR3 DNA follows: TGTGCCAGCAGCCTGGGACTACCCACAGATACGCAGTATTTT. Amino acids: CASSLGLPTDTQYF.

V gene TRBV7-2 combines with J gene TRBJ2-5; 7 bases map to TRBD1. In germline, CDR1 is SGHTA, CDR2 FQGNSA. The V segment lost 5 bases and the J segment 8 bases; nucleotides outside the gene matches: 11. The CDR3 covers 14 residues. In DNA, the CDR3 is TGTGCCAGCAGCAAGACCGGGACAGCCACAACCCAGTACTTC. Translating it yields CASSKTGTATTQYF.

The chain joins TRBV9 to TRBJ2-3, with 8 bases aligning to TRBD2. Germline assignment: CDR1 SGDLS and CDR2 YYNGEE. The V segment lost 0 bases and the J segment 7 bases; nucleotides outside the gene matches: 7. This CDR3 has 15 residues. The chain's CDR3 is CASSVEAGEVYTQYF. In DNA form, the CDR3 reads TGTGCCAGCAGCGTAGAAGCGGGAGAAGTTTATACGCAGTATTTT. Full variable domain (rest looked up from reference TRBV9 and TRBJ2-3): DSGVTQTPKHLITATGQRVTLRCSPRSGDLSVYWYQQSLDQGLQFLIQYYNGEERAKGNILERFSAQQFPDLHSELNLSSLELGDSALYFCASSVEAGEVYTQYFGPGTRLTVL.

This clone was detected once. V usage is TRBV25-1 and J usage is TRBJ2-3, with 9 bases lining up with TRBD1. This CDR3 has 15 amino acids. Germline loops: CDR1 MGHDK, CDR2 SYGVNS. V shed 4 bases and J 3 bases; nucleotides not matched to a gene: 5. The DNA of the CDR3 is TGTGCCAGCAGTGGGGGACAGGGAGGGACAGATACGCAGTATTTT. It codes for CASSGGQGGTDTQYF.

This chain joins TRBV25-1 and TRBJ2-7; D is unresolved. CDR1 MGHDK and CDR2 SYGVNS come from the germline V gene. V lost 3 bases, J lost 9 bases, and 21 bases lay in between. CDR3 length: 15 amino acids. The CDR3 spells CASSDHRRAGSGQYF. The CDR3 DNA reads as TGTGCCAGCAGTGACCATAGGCGCGCCGGGTCAGGGCAGTACTTC.

The CDR3 nucleotides read TGCGCCAGCCGACTATCGGGGGATTCTATGAGCTACACCTTC. This gives the protein CASRLSGDSMSYTF. The rearrangement joins TRBV5-1 to TRBJ1-2; possible D gene TRBD1, 5 bases. Germline values: CDR1 SGHRS, CDR2 YFSETQ. This CDR3 has 14 residues. V was cut by 7 bases and J by 9 bases, with 22 bases left in between.

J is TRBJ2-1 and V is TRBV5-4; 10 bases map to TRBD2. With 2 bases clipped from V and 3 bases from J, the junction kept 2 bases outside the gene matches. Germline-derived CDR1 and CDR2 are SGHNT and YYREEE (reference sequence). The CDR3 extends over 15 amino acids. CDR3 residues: CASSFSSGSYNEQFF. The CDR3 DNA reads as TGTGCCAGCAGCTTCTCTAGCGGGAGCTACAATGAGCAGTTCTTC.

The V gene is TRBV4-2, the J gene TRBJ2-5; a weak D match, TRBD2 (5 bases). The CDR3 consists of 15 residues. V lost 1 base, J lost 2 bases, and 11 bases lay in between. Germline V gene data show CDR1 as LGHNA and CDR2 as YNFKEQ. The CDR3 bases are TGTGCCAGCAGCCAAGTTTATACGGGGCAAGAGACCCAGTACTTC. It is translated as CASSQVYTGQETQYF.

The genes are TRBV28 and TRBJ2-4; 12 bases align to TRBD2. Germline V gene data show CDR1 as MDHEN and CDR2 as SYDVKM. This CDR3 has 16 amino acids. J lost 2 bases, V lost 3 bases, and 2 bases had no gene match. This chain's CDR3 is CASSLLAGGPKNIQYF. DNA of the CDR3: TGTGCCAGCAGTTTGCTAGCGGGAGGGCCCAAAAACATTCAGTACTTC.

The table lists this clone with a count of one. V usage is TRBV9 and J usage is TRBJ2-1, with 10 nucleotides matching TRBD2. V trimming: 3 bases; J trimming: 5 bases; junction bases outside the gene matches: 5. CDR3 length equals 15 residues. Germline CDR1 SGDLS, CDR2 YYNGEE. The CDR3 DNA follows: TGTGCCAGCAGCGCTAGCGGGAGTAGTCACAATGAGCAGTTCTTC. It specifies CASSASGSSHNEQFF. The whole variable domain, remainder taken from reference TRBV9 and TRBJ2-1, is DSGVTQTPKHLITATGQRVTLRCSPRSGDLSVYWYQQSLDQGLQFLIQYYNGEERAKGNILERFSAQQFPDLHSELNLSSLELGDSALYFCASSASGSSHNEQFFGPGTRLTVL.

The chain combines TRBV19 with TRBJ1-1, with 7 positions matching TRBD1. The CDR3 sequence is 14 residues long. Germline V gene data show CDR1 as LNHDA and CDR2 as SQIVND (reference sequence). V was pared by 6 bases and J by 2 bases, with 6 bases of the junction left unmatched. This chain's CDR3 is CASRRQGLNTEAFF. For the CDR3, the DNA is TGTGCCAGTAGGAGACAGGGATTAAACACTGAAGCTTTCTTT.

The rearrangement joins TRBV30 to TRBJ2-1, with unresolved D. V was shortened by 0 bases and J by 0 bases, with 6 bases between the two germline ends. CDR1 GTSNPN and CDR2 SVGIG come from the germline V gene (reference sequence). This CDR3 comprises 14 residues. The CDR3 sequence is CAWSVGVSYNEQFF. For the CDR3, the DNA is TGTGCCTGGAGTGTTGGCGTCTCCTACAATGAGCAGTTCTTC.

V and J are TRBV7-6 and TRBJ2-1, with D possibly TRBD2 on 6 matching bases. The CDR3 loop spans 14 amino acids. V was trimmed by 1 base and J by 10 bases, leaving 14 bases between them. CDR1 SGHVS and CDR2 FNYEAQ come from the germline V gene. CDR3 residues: CASSLVVRSGEQFF. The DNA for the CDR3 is TGTGCCAGCAGCTTAGTAGTGAGAAGCGGGGAGCAGTTCTTC. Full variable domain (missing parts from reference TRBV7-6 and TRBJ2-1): GAGVSQSPRYKVTKRGQDVALRCDPISGHVSLYWYRQALGQGPEFLTYFNYEAQQDKSGLPNDRFSAERPEGSISTLTIQRTEQRDSAMYRCASSLVVRSGEQFFGPGTRLTVL.

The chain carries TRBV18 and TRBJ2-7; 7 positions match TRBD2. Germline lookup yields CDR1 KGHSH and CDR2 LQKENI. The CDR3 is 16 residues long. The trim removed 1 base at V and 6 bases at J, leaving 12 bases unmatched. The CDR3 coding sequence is TGTGCCAGCTCACCACGGATAGGCGGGAGCTTAGGCGAGCAGTACTTC. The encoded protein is CASSPRIGGSLGEQYF.

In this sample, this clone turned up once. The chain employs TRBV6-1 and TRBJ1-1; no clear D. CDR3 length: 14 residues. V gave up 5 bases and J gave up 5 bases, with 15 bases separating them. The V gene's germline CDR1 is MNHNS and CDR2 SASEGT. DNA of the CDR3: TGTGCCAGCAGTCGAAACCGACTCGGGACTGAAGCTTTCTTT. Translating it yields CASSRNRLGTEAFF.

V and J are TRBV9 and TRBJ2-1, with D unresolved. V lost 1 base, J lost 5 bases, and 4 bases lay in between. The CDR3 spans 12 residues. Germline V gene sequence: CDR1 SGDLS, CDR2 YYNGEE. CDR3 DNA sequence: TGTGCCAGCAGCGTAAGCGACAATGAGCAGTTCTTC. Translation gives CASSVSDNEQFF.

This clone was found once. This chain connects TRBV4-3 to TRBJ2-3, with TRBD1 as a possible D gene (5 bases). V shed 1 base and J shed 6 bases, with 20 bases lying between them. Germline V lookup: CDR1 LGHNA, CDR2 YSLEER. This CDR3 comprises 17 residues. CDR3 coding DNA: TGCGCCAGCAGCCAAGGCAGTGACGTAGGGGCTTCGGATACGCAGTATTTT. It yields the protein CASSQGSDVGASDTQYF.

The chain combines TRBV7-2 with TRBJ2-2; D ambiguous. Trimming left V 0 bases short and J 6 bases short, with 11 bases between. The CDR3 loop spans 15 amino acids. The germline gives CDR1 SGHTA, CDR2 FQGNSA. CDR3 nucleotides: TGTGCCAGCAGCTTAGCTTCTATTGCACCCGGGGAGCTGTTTTTT. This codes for CASSLASIAPGELFF.